Below are 9 T cell receptor beta chains sequenced from a single sample in a study of response to subunit inactivated influenza vaccine (dated by TCRdb to the late 2010s). Libraries were made using RT-PCR. TCRdb names Illumina HiSeq 2500 as the instrument used. The raw public reads went through TCRdb reprocessing: fastp at Q25, MiXCR clone calling, in-frame beta chains kept. Each CDR3 protein gets just one entry, which takes the most common genes and DNA from the rows behind it. Across this sample there are more than 700,000 distinct CDR3 sequences, with around 21% seen only once. 9.5% to 13% of the sample comes from the top ten. The sample was PBMCs from blood, taken 5 days after vaccination. The receptors stem from a man between 45 and 60 years old who received an inactivated influenza vaccine. Donor details come from another sample of the same person, matched by shared clones.

The chain uses TRBV28 and TRBJ2-4; D is uncertain. Germline V lookup: CDR1 MDHEN, CDR2 SYDVKM. This CDR3 has 17 amino acids. V gave up 5 bases and J gave up 3 bases, with 20 bases separating them. The chain's CDR3 is CASSRNRPDEIKNIQYF. DNA of the CDR3: TGTGCCAGCAGTCGTAATCGGCCGGATGAAATCAAAAACATTCAGTACTTC.

The V and J genes are TRBV9 and TRBJ2-2; 7 nucleotides align to TRBD1. Trimming at V came to 4 bases and at J to 7 bases, leaving 7 bases not matched to a gene. This CDR3 has 14 amino acids. Germline lookup yields CDR1 SGDLS and CDR2 YYNGEE. Written as DNA, the CDR3 is TGTGCCAGCAGCTCTGTAGGGGGCGGCGGGGAGCTGTTTTTT. Translating gives CASSSVGGGGELFF.

V usage is TRBV2 and J usage is TRBJ2-7; no clear D. Germline-derived CDR1 and CDR2 are SNHLY and FYNNEI. CDR3 length: 12 residues. Deletions cut 2 bases from V and 3 bases from J, with 5 bases between. The CDR3 here is CASSEFFYEQYF. CDR3 coding DNA: TGTGCCAGCAGTGAATTTTTCTACGAGCAGTACTTC.

The rearrangement uses TRBV5-1 and TRBJ2-1; tentatively, D is TRBD2 (5 bases). Germline CDR1 SGHRS, CDR2 YFSETQ. The CDR3 is 14 amino acids. V dropped 5 bases and J dropped 7 bases, with 16 bases sitting between them. The CDR3 DNA is TGCGCCAGCAGGGGGAGCTGGGTAGGGAATGAGCAGTTCTTC. Translating gives CASRGSWVGNEQFF.

The rearrangement links TRBV15 to TRBJ2-7; unclear D gene. The CDR3 length is 13 residues. V was trimmed by 1 base and J by 3 bases, leaving 7 bases between them. Germline V gene sequence: CDR1 LNHNV, CDR2 YYDKDF (reference sequence). DNA of the CDR3: TGTGCCACCAGCAGAGTCCGACACTACGAGCAGTACTTC. Translation: CATSRVRHYEQYF.

This clonotype was detected only a few times. The chain combines TRBV20-1 with TRBJ2-7, with 12 positions matching TRBD2. This CDR3 contains 15 residues. Looked up from germline, CDR1 is DFQATT and CDR2 is SNEGSKA (reference sequence). With 5 bases clipped from V and 0 bases from J, the junction kept 5 bases outside the gene matches. CDR3 in DNA: TGCAGTGCTTACCCTAGCGGGGGGGTCTCCTACGAGCAGTACTTC. Translating it yields CSAYPSGGVSYEQYF.

This clonotype was seen a few times. This sequence joins TRBV5-1 and TRBJ2-7; 11 nucleotides line up with TRBD1. The CDR3 is 16 residues long. Germline V CDR1 and CDR2: SGHRS, YFSETQ. V shed 4 bases, J shed 4 bases, and the junction held 10 bases outside the gene matches. CDR3: CASSQLVGQGAYEQYF. The DNA of the CDR3 is TGCGCCAGCAGCCAACTCGTCGGACAGGGGGCATACGAGCAGTACTTC.

J is TRBJ2-2 and V is TRBV12-3 or TRBV12-4; D is possibly TRBD1 (5 bases). Deletions cut 9 bases from V and 4 bases from J, with 18 bases between. The CDR3 loop spans 15 amino acids. The CDR3, as DNA: TGTGCCAGTCACAGGACGGAGCTCAGCACCGGGGAGCTGTTTTTT. Its translation is CASHRTELSTGELFF.

This clonotype appeared a few times. The rearrangement uses TRBV10-3 and TRBJ2-2; tentatively, D is TRBD2 (6 bases). CDR1 ENHRY and CDR2 SYGVKD come from the germline V gene. The CDR3 covers 17 residues. Trimming pared 3 bases from V and 0 bases from J, leaving 14 bases between. The CDR3 DNA follows: TGTGCCATCAGTGAACTTGGAGGGCTAACGAACACCGGGGAGCTGTTTTTT. This gives the protein CAISELGGLTNTGELFF.